Listed below are T cell receptor beta chains from one sample, sequenced in a study of shared clonotypes between healthy human individuals. Sequencing was performed with immunoSEQ multiplex PCR; in TCRdb, only in-frame clones are kept and a portion is missing. The sample includes about 1 million clones, about 70% of them seen just once. The sequenced sample was memory CD4+ T cells sorted from blood. These TCRs come from a young man in good health. Each CDR3 is given with its conserved first and last residue. D genes are given only for firm matches. Clone size is stated in some rows and not others, as once, few, many or a class when expanded.

DNA,CDR3,D,V,size,J
TGTGCCAGCAGCTTAGACGGAGATACGCAGTATTTT,CASSLDGDTQYF,.,TRBV11-3,.,TRBJ2-3
TGTGCCAGTAGTACCCAGGGACAGGTCCTTGGCTACACCTTC,CASSTQGQVLGYTF,TRBD1,TRBV19,.,TRBJ1-2
TGTGCCAGCAGCCTCGTGAGCCGGGCCCGGGGAAACACCATATATTTT,CASSLVSRARGNTIYF,.,TRBV14,.,TRBJ1-3
TGTGCCAGCAGCGAGAGCACAGATACGCAGTATTTT,CASSESTDTQYF,.,TRBV7-8,.,TRBJ2-3
TGTGCCAGCTCACCCCAACAGGGGAGGGCCGGGGAGCTGTTTTTT,CASSPQQGRAGELFF,.,TRBV18,.,TRBJ2-2
TGTGCCAGCAGCCAAGATTGGCGACAGCAGAATGAAAAACTGTTTTTT,CASSQDWRQQNEKLFF,.,TRBV4-2,.,TRBJ1-4
TGTGCCAGCACGCTTGACGCCACATCCTACGAGCAGTACTTC,CASTLDATSYEQYF,.,TRBV6-6,.,TRBJ2-7
TGTGCCAGCCAGGGGGAGAAGAATGAAAAACTGTTTTTT,CASQGEKNEKLFF,TRBD1,TRBV2,.,TRBJ1-4
TGTGCCAGCAGCGTAGAGCCCACAGGGCGCGGAAACACCATATATTTT,CASSVEPTGRGNTIYF,.,TRBV9,many,TRBJ1-3
TGTGCCAGCAGCCTGTTGGGCTCTGGGGAGACCCAGTACTTC,CASSLLGSGETQYF,.,TRBV7-2,.,TRBJ2-5
TGTGCCAGCAGGCCGGGACAGGACCTAAACACTGAAGCTTTCTTT,CASRPGQDLNTEAFF,TRBD1,TRBV2,once,TRBJ1-1
TGCGCCAGCAGCTTGACAGCCGACTATGGCTACACCTTC,CASSLTADYGYTF,.,TRBV5-1,once,TRBJ1-2
TGTGCCAGCAGTTGGGCTAGGGGAGAGACCCAGTACTTC,CASSWARGETQYF,.,TRBV6-5,.,TRBJ2-5
TGTGCCAGCGCGGGATCCCGGAATGGAGATCCCCTCCACTTT,CASAGSRNGDPLHF,.,TRBV2,.,TRBJ1-6
TGCGCCAGCAGCCCAGGGACCCGCCCAGAGACCCAGTACTTC,CASSPGTRPETQYF,.,TRBV5-1,.,TRBJ2-5
TGTGCCAGCAGTGAATTGAGGGGAAACACAGATACGCAGTATTTT,CASSELRGNTDTQYF,.,TRBV25-1,few,TRBJ2-3
TGTGCCAGCAGCTCCCGGGACAGGGGAGACTCACCCCTCCACTTT,CASSSRDRGDSPLHF,TRBD1,TRBV5-4,few,TRBJ1-6
TGCGCCAGCAAGCAAGGGGAGACCTACGAGCAGTACTTC,CASKQGETYEQYF,.,TRBV10-2,.,TRBJ2-7
TGCGCCAGCGGCCTATCCTACGAGCAGTACTTC,CASGLSYEQYF,.,TRBV4-1,few,TRBJ2-7
TGTGCCAGCTCACCAAACGTGGGGGCCACTGGAAACACCATATATTTT,CASSPNVGATGNTIYF,.,TRBV18,.,TRBJ1-3
TGTGCCAGCTCACCTTACGCCCCGCCTGATTCACCCCTCCACTTT,CASSPYAPPDSPLHF,.,TRBV18,.,TRBJ1-6
TGCGCCAGCAGCCCCGGACAGGAAGGTGTGAATGAGCAGTTCTTC,CASSPGQEGVNEQFF,TRBD1,TRBV5-1,.,TRBJ2-1
TGTGCCAGCAGCGTAGCCCCGGCGGCCTCGATGGGCTACACCTTC,CASSVAPAASMGYTF,.,TRBV9,.,TRBJ1-2
TGTGCCAGCAGCGTAGCCGGTAGGGTGAACACCGGGGAGCTGTTTTTT,CASSVAGRVNTGELFF,.,TRBV9,once,TRBJ2-2
TGTGCCAGCAGACGCCAGAGGGAATGGAATCAGCCCCAGCATTTT,CASRRQREWNQPQHF,.,TRBV7-3,.,TRBJ1-5
TGTGCCAGCAGCTCCAACCCGGGACTAGCGATAGATACGCAGTATTTT,CASSSNPGLAIDTQYF,TRBD2,TRBV7-3,.,TRBJ2-3
TGCGCCAGCAGCCGAGTAGCGGGAACGTATTCAAATGAGCAGTTCTTC,CASSRVAGTYSNEQFF,TRBD2,TRBV5-1,.,TRBJ2-1
TGTGCCATCAGTCCAGCGGGGGAGACCCAGTACTTC,CAISPAGETQYF,TRBD2,TRBV10-3,.,TRBJ2-5
TGTGCCAGCAGCTTAAGGGGGCCTATCAGCTCCTACAATGAGCAGTTCTTC,CASSLRGPISSYNEQFF,.,TRBV7-3,few,TRBJ2-1
TGTGCCAGCAGCCCCCAGCCGGGCCAAGCTAACTATGGCTACACCTTC,CASSPQPGQANYGYTF,.,TRBV9,.,TRBJ1-2